This T cell receptor beta chain came from a study of T-cell memory formation after mild COVID-19. General study findings and limits: Detection of some responders pre-infection suggested pre-existing cross-reactive memory T cells participated.

TCRdb itself ran the 5' RACE reads through MiXCR, one entry per CDR3 protein. The table shows some 150,000 distinct CDR3 sequences, with about 23% occurring only once. Germline CDR1 is SQVTM and CDR2 is ANQGSEA. This CDR3 contains 12 residues. V trimming: 4 bases; J trimming: 3 bases; junction bases outside the gene matches: 3. This clonotype was seen a handful of times. The antigen is undetermined. This sequence joins TRBV29-1 and TRBJ2-7; 7 nucleotides agree with TRBD1. This clonotype originated in an adult woman who had mild COVID-19 (a few samples of this study predate the infection). Cell type and time point are not known. The sequenced material came from PBMCs or a T cell subset sorted from them (not recorded which). CDR3 nucleotides: TGCAGCGTTGCCCCAGGGGGCTACGAGCAGTACTTC. This encodes CSVAPGGYEQYF.